A selection of T cell receptor beta chains follows, all from one sample in a study of blood T cells in healthy people across ages. MiXCR, run by TCRdb on the 5' RACE reads, gives a single entry per CDR3 protein. The sample consists of about 500,000 distinct CDR3 sequences, approximately 25% of them appearing once. Another study also made use of these data, one on T cells of mothers and their children.

Source material: blood. These receptors originate from a boy between 5 and 17 years old in good health. Both conserved end residues are part of each CDR3. Fields, in order: V gene, D gene, clone size, J gene, CDR3 protein, CDR3 DNA. D genes are given only for firm matches. Not every row has a clone size; where given, it reads once, few, many or a size class.

v_gene: TRBV11-2
d_gene: -
abundance: few
j_gene: TRBJ1-1
CDR3aa: CASSLDGQYTEAFF
CDR3nt: TGTGCCAGCAGCTTAGATGGGCAGTACACTGAAGCTTTCTTT

v_gene: TRBV29-1
d_gene: -
abundance: many
j_gene: TRBJ2-5
CDR3aa: CSVDRGSLQETQYF
CDR3nt: TGCAGCGTTGATCGGGGATCCCTACAAGAGACCCAGTACTTC

v_gene: TRBV15
d_gene: -
abundance: few
j_gene: TRBJ2-7
CDR3aa: CATGLMVPYEQYF
CDR3nt: TGTGCCACCGGTTTAATGGTTCCCTACGAGCAGTACTTC

v_gene: TRBV3-1
d_gene: -
abundance: few
j_gene: TRBJ1-2
CDR3aa: CASSQLRQAATGYTF
CDR3nt: TGTGCCAGCAGCCAACTCCGACAGGCTGCCACGGGCTACACCTTC

v_gene: TRBV7-9
d_gene: -
abundance: few
j_gene: TRBJ2-7
CDR3aa: CASTPLRSYEQYF
CDR3nt: TGTGCCAGCACCCCATTGCGGTCCTACGAGCAGTACTTC

v_gene: TRBV6-6
d_gene: -
abundance: -
j_gene: TRBJ2-1
CDR3aa: CASSYGREQFF
CDR3nt: TGTGCCAGCAGTTACGGAAGGGAGCAGTTCTTC

v_gene: TRBV6-2/TRBV6-3
d_gene: TRBD1
abundance: few
j_gene: TRBJ2-7
CDR3aa: CASSHWTGDSYEQYF
CDR3nt: TGTGCCAGCAGCCATTGGACAGGGGACTCCTACGAGCAGTACTTC

v_gene: TRBV6-5
d_gene: -
abundance: -
j_gene: TRBJ2-5
CDR3aa: CASSYGGPQETQYF
CDR3nt: TGTGCCAGCAGTTATGGGGGGCCCCAAGAGACCCAGTACTTC

v_gene: TRBV15
d_gene: -
abundance: -
j_gene: TRBJ1-1
CDR3aa: CATSSPMAGDTFF
CDR3nt: TGTGCCACCAGCAGTCCCATGGCAGGGGATACTTTCTTT

v_gene: TRBV7-2
d_gene: -
abundance: many
j_gene: TRBJ1-4
CDR3aa: CASSLREGGLTNEKLFF
CDR3nt: TGTGCCAGCAGCCTCCGGGAGGGAGGATTAACTAATGAAAAACTGTTTTTT

v_gene: TRBV29-1
d_gene: TRBD2
abundance: -
j_gene: TRBJ2-3
CDR3aa: CSFRRVAGGQPDTQYF
CDR3nt: TGCAGCTTCCGTCGGGTTGCGGGGGGGCAGCCAGACACGCAGTATTTT